Listed here are 25 T cell receptor beta chains from one sample, sequenced in a study of T cells in localized non-small cell lung cancer. The repertoire was sequenced with immunoSEQ multiplex PCR; TCRdb's copy has only in-frame clones and lacks some. The sample lists about 40,000 clones; around 81% were seen once. Sample: peripheral blood mononuclear cells, taken before any cancer treatment. The receptor set was obtained from a male donor aged 60 or over with stage II lung adenocarcinoma.

This sequence joins TRBV5-1 and TRBJ2-7; 8 bases align to TRBD2. The CDR3 covers 15 residues. Germline V gene lookup returns CDR1 SGHRS and CDR2 YFSETQ. With V trimmed by 7 bases and J by 1 base, 10 bases remained unmatched. The CDR3 DNA reads as TGCGCCAGCCGACCCCAAGCGGGAGCGTCCTACGAGCAGTACTTC. Its translation is CASRPQAGASYEQYF.

The chain combines TRBV2 with TRBJ1-6; D is undetermined. The CDR3 spans 14 residues. V was shortened by 5 bases and J by 10 bases, with 15 bases between the two germline ends. In germline, CDR1 is SNHLY, CDR2 FYNNEI. The CDR3 sequence is CASSWTGEGSPLHF. CDR3 in DNA: TGTGCCAGCAGTTGGACGGGAGAAGGCTCACCCCTCCACTTT.

This rearrangement joins TRBV7-8 to TRBJ2-5; D might be TRBD1 (5 bases). CDR1 and CDR2 from the germline V gene are SGHVS and FQNEAQ. V shed 6 bases and J shed 5 bases, with 13 bases lying between them. The CDR3 is 13 residues long. CDR3 amino acids: CASRGQATETQYF. The CDR3 nucleotides are TGTGCCAGCAGGGGGCAGGCGACGGAGACCCAGTACTTC.

The V and J genes are TRBV7-8 and TRBJ2-1; 12 nucleotides match TRBD2. The trim removed 4 bases at V and 8 bases at J, leaving 9 bases unmatched. CDR3 length: 16 residues. Per germline, CDR1 SGHVS and CDR2 FQNEAQ. This CDR3 is CASSSRRRLAGDEQFF. The CDR3 bases are TGTGCCAGCAGCTCACGAAGGAGACTAGCGGGAGATGAGCAGTTCTTC.

This chain uses TRBV9 with TRBJ2-2, with TRBD2 matching over 9 bases. The V and J ends lost 4 bases and 5 bases, in that order; junction bases with no gene match: 6. The CDR3 runs 15 residues. The germline V gene has CDR1 SGDLS and CDR2 YYNGEE. The CDR3 DNA reads as TGTGCCAGCAGCCATAGCGGGAGATGGACCGGGGAGCTGTTTTTT. Translation: CASSHSGRWTGELFF.

The rearrangement joins TRBV5-1 to TRBJ2-4, with D hard to call. CDR1 and CDR2 from the germline V gene are SGHRS and YFSETQ. This CDR3 is 14 amino acids long. V shed 1 base and J shed 0 bases, with 5 bases lying between them. In DNA form, the CDR3 reads TGCGCCAGCAGCTTGAGGTTAGCCAAAAACATTCAGTACTTC. Amino acid sequence: CASSLRLAKNIQYF.

The chain employs TRBV11-2 and TRBJ2-3; TRBD2 is a possible D gene (5 bases). The germline V gene encodes CDR1 SGHAT and CDR2 FQNNGV. The V end lost 5 bases, the J end lost 3 bases, and 12 bases lay between the germline ends. The CDR3 contains 14 residues. CDR3 sequence reads: CASSPRTRTDTQYF. The CDR3 DNA follows: TGTGCCAGCAGCCCTCGGACTCGGACAGATACGCAGTATTTT.

There are a few counts of this clone. J is TRBJ2-2 and V is TRBV6-5; 7 bases are a match to TRBD2. CDR1 and CDR2 from the germline V gene are MNHEY and SVGAGI. V gave up 6 bases and J gave up 4 bases; unmatched junction bases: 8. CDR3 length: 15 residues. The CDR3 is CASSSSGGGTGELFF. For the CDR3, the DNA is TGTGCCAGCAGCTCGAGTGGCGGGGGCACCGGGGAGCTGTTTTTT.

This clone was seen just once. The chain employs TRBV5-5 and TRBJ1-2; no firm D call. Trimming cost V 0 bases and J 4 bases, with 10 bases left between them. Looked up from germline, CDR1 is SGHKS and CDR2 is YYEKEE (reference sequence). The CDR3 is made up of 14 amino acids. This chain's CDR3 is CASSLAEYGYGYTF. The CDR3 bases are TGTGCCAGCAGCTTGGCCGAGTATGGCTATGGCTACACCTTC.

A few counts support this clone. The chain carries TRBV7-2 and TRBJ2-2; D unclear. The length of the CDR3 is 12 residues. Deletions cut 5 bases from V and 7 bases from J, with 8 bases between. From germline, CDR1 is SGHTA and CDR2 FQGNSA. The CDR3 spells CASSLTVGELFF. The CDR3 nucleotides are TGTGCCAGCAGCCTTACAGTCGGGGAGCTGTTTTTT.

This clone was observed a single time. V is TRBV6-1 and J is TRBJ1-5; TRBD1 matches 7 bases. The CDR3 covers 14 residues. The V segment lost 4 bases and the J segment 5 bases; nucleotides outside the gene matches: 5. CDR1 MNHNS and CDR2 SASEGT come from the germline V gene. The CDR3 sequence: CASSATGIDQPQHF. CDR3 DNA: TGTGCCAGCAGTGCGACAGGGATTGATCAGCCCCAGCATTTT.

The chain carries TRBV28 and TRBJ1-5; 9 bases line up with TRBD1. The CDR3 has 15 amino acids. Losses at the gene ends were 6 bases for V and 7 bases for J; bases not matched to a gene: 10. Germline assignment: CDR1 MDHEN and CDR2 SYDVKM. CDR3 sequence: CASRTGDRDDQPQHF. The CDR3 DNA reads as TGTGCCAGCAGAACTGGGGACAGGGATGACCAGCCCCAGCATTTT.

There are a few counts of this clone. V is TRBV29-1 and J is TRBJ2-2, with D possibly being TRBD2 (6 bases). V lost 6 bases, J lost 2 bases, and 16 bases lay in between. Germline V gives CDR1 SQVTM, CDR2 ANQGSEA. This CDR3 is built from 15 residues. In DNA form, the CDR3 reads TGCAGCGTGGGGGGTCGAGGTCGAAACACCGGGGAGCTGTTTTTT. Protein: CSVGGRGRNTGELFF.

Points on this clone: The sample has other DNA sequences that encode this CDR3 too. The chain uses TRBV30 and TRBJ1-1; D perhaps matches TRBD1 (5 bases). Germline V lookup: CDR1 GTSNPN, CDR2 SVGIG (reference sequence). The CDR3 sequence is 14 residues long. Trimming took 1 base from V and 1 from J, leaving 10 bases between them. CDR3 bases: TGTGCCTGGAGTGCGGGACGGCGGAACACTGAAGCTTTCTTT. Its translation: CAWSAGRRNTEAFF.

Only one count was recorded for this clone. This chain uses TRBV28 with TRBJ2-1, with 15 bases identical to TRBD2. Germline V gene lookup returns CDR1 MDHEN and CDR2 SYDVKM. V gave up 3 bases and J gave up 6 bases; unmatched junction bases: 3. The CDR3 contains 16 residues. CDR3 sequence (DNA): TGTGCCAGCAGTTTGTGGACTAGCGGGAGGGTCAATGAGCAGTTCTTC. It yields the protein CASSLWTSGRVNEQFF. The full variable domain, with the rest looked up from reference TRBV28 and TRBJ2-1, is DVKVTQSSRYLVKRTGEKVFLECVQDMDHENMFWYRQDPGLGLRLIYFSYDVKMKEKGDIPEGYSVSREKKERFSLILESASTNQTSMYLCASSLWTSGRVNEQFFGPGTRLTVL.

The genes are TRBV30 and TRBJ2-2; TRBD2 matches at 10 bases. CDR1 and CDR2 from the germline V gene are GTSNPN and SVGIG (reference sequence). J was trimmed by 8 bases and V by 0 bases; bases with no gene match: 6. This CDR3 contains 15 residues. This CDR3 reads CAWSVGLAGDGELFF. The DNA of the CDR3 is TGTGCCTGGAGTGTTGGGCTAGCGGGAGATGGGGAGCTGTTTTTT.

The chain combines TRBV18 with TRBJ1-2; no firm D call. CDR3 length: 13 amino acids. CDR1 and CDR2 (germline): KGHSH, LQKENI. V was shortened by 5 bases and J by 4 bases, with 11 bases between the two germline ends. CDR3 coding DNA: TGTGCCAGCTCAACCGGGTCCGCCTATGGCTACACCTTC. This gives the protein CASSTGSAYGYTF.

J is TRBJ1-1 and V is TRBV7-8; no definite D call. The CDR3 is 13 amino acids. V was shortened by 3 bases and J by 1 base, with 6 bases between the two germline ends. In germline, CDR1 is SGHVS, CDR2 FQNEAQ. CDR3 loop: CASSFNRNTEAFF. For the CDR3, the DNA is TGTGCCAGCAGCTTTAACAGGAACACTGAAGCTTTCTTT.

In nucleotides, the CDR3 is TGTGCCAGCAGTTACGGCAGCGCTCGCTACGAGCAGTACTTC. The encoded protein is CASSYGSARYEQYF. The J gene is TRBJ2-7, the V gene TRBV6-5; D not certain. Trimming pared 2 bases from V and 3 bases from J, leaving 11 bases between. Germline-derived CDR1 and CDR2 are MNHEY and SVGAGI. The CDR3 spans 14 residues.

The chain links TRBV4-3 to TRBJ1-3; D is undetermined. CDR3 length: 16 residues. V was clipped by 4 bases and J by 0 bases, with 13 bases between them. Germline loops: CDR1 LGHNA, CDR2 YSLEER. The CDR3 here is CASSPRARHSGNTIYF. In DNA form, the CDR3 reads TGCGCCAGCAGCCCCCGCGCGAGGCACTCTGGAAACACCATATATTTT.

The rearrangement links TRBV18 to TRBJ2-1; possibly TRBD2 for D (5 bases). The CDR3 spans 14 residues. Germline CDR1 KGHSH, CDR2 LQKENI. Trimming left V 4 bases short and J 0 bases short, with 7 bases between. In DNA, the CDR3 is TGTGCCAGCTCACAGAGGGTCTCCTACAATGAGCAGTTCTTC. This sequence encodes CASSQRVSYNEQFF.

The gene calls are TRBV4-1 and TRBJ2-4, with a tentative D call TRBD2 (6 bases). The germline CDR1 and CDR2 sequences are MGHRA and YSYEKL. The V end lost 1 base, the J end lost 8 bases, and 9 bases lay between the germline ends. This CDR3 contains 13 residues. CDR3 loop: CASSQAGDYIQYF. Here the CDR3 DNA reads TGCGCCAGCAGCCAAGCCGGGGACTACATTCAGTACTTC.

The chain carries TRBV25-1 and TRBJ1-2; TRBD1 matches at 7 bases. This CDR3 has 14 amino acids. Germline-derived CDR1 and CDR2 are MGHDK and SYGVNS. The V and J ends lost 8 bases and 6 bases, in that order; junction bases with no gene match: 12. This chain's CDR3 is CASGGAGGKNGYTF. The CDR3 DNA follows: TGTGCCAGCGGGGGGGCAGGGGGGAAGAATGGCTACACCTTC.

A few counts support this clone. V is TRBV19 and J is TRBJ1-1; D not certain. The V gene lost 6 bases and the J gene lost 10 bases, with 18 bases spanning the gap. The germline CDR1 and CDR2 sequences are LNHDA and SQIVND (reference sequence). CDR3 size: 13 residues. The CDR3 DNA reads TGTGCCAGTAGACACGGGAGACACGATGGAGCTTTCTTT. It yields the protein CASRHGRHDGAFF.

The rearrangement uses TRBV5-1 and TRBJ1-5; D perhaps matches TRBD1 (6 bases). Trimming removed 5 bases from V and 3 bases from J, with 9 bases in between. The germline V gene has CDR1 SGHRS and CDR2 YFSETQ. CDR3 length equals 13 residues. The CDR3 coding sequence is TGCGCCAGCAGGGGGGACAACAATCAGCCCCAGCATTTT. Residues: CASRGDNNQPQHF.